This T cell receptor beta chain was documented in a study of human T cells and chemical hapten exposure (dated by TCRdb to about 2021). Study-wide context: For sensitization, 2% DPC in acetone was applied to an approximately 2 cm by approximately 2 cm area of upper inner arm skin. Weekly therapeutic DPC doses were additionally applied to the scalp of patients throughout the roughly 22-week study period. Patch testing was done on the upper back using Finn chambers containing 0.01% DPC, and results were scored after 6 days according to International Contact Dermatitis Research Group standards. The patient cohort, mostly female, included alopecia areata with under or over 50% scalp involvement, alopecia totalis and alopecia universalis. Libraries were pooled for sequencing, and per-sample TCR yields varied mainly because of small differences in library volumes within the pool. The study tracked peripheral blood TCR repertoire changes in vivo during primary and secondary sensitization to the hapten diphenylcyclopropenone (DPC) in alopecia patients. Blood samples were taken from patients before sensitization (week 0) and at 2, 6 and about 24 weeks after DPC sensitization. About 30 alopecia patients provided blood for TCR sequencing at one to four time points (pre-sensitization, 2, 6 and 24 weeks). What the authors observed across the whole study: Repeated subsampling changed both the strength of the expansion versus patch-test correlation and the threshold at which that correlation became significant. Alopecia, a presumed autoimmune disease, was present in all patients, so the immune response of the patients might differ from that of healthy individuals. DPC sensitization did not change how many TCRs were above 1 in 1000 frequency, and no evidence was found of alterations in global repertoire structure. Expanded TCRs formed significantly more large CDR3 similarity clusters than pre-sensitization or healthy control sets, consistent with antigen-driven responses. A positive correlation was found between the number of PT1 expanded TCRs and patch test score, with significance reached at thresholds 8, 16 and 32 but not 4.

From a lookup of the germline V gene, CDR1 and CDR2 are SGHRS and YFSETQ. There are 15 amino acids in the CDR3, from cysteine to phenylalanine inclusive. The only DNA kept is the CDR3, 45 bases in frame from the first base. V and J are trimmed by 4 bases and 5 bases, and the gene matches miss 10 bases of the junction. Details on this clonotype: No antigen is known for it. No much larger clone is present one base from it, and per-base qualities are unavailable.

Reading the label with the study, this specimen's time point is: patch test 1, 2 weeks after DPC sensitization. The sample's treatment or condition label, in plain terms: therapeutic diphenylcyclopropenone sensitization with weekly scalp DPC. At each patch-test visit, blood was drawn before the patch test was applied. Patients were eligible if aged 18 to 70, diagnosed with alopecia and judged suitable for DPC therapy, and pregnant patients were excluded. Unfractionated whole blood was collected in Tempus Blood RNA tubes, and total RNA was extracted from that blood. Receptors were amplified or captured by RACE. The instrument was a NextSeq 500. During library preparation, unique molecular identifiers were attached to individual cDNA molecules so that TCRs could be counted in a quantitative, reproducible way. From each blood RNA sample, both TCR alpha and TCR beta chains were sequenced. The authors' analysis ran thus. A median of about 87,000 TCRs per sample was observed, with a range of 23,224 to 690,600. V, J and CDR3 annotation of the TCR reads was carried out using the Decombinator software suite. For PS versus PT1 abundance plots, all samples were subsampled to the same number of TCRs (28,000). Expanded TCRs were defined as absent before sensitization and observed at least eight times at the 2-week time point. TCRdb reprocessing: public reads trimmed at Q25 with fastp, clones called with MiXCR, in-frame beta chains kept. For every CDR3 protein sequence, its rows merge into one entry that carries the most common genes and DNA. TCRdb assigned the V and J calls; the authors' analysis was not used. The sample yields about 82,000 distinct CDR3 sequences; about 10% were counted once. The ten largest clones capture around 4.4% of the sample.

Material: whole blood, obtained in connection with sensitization to the hapten diphenylcyclopropenone (DPC). The chain couples TRBV5-1 to TRBJ2-7; 9 bases in between match TRBD1. This TCR derives from a woman aged 45-65 years with alopecia areata. Some clones in this sample may be carry-over from other donors' samples. The CDR3 protein: CASSQPGQGTNEQYF. Read as DNA, the sequence is TGCGCCAGCAGCCAACCGGGACAGGGTACCAACGAGCAGTACTTC.